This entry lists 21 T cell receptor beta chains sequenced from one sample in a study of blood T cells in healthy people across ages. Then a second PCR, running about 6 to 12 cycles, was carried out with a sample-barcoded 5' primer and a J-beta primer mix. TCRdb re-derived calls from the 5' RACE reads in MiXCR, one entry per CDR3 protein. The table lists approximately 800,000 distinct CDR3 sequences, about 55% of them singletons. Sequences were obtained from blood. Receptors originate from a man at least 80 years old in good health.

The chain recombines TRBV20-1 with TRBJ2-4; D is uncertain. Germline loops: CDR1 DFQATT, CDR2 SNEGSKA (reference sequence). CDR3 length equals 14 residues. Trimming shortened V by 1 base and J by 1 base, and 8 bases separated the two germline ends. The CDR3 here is CSARVDLAKNIQYF. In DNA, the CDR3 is TGCAGTGCTAGAGTTGATTTGGCCAAAAACATTCAGTACTTC.

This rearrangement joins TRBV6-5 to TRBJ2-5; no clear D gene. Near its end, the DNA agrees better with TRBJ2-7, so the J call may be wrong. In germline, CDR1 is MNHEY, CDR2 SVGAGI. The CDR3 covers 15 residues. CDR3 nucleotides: TGTGCCAGCAGCCCGGACGGAATTCGACGTGCCGAGCAGTACTTC. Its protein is CASSPDGIRRAEQYF.

The CDR3 region has the DNA TGTGCCAGTAGCCCCAGGGGCGGGAGAGGCTACACCTTC. Translating gives CASSPRGGRGYTF. The rearrangement links TRBV19 to TRBJ1-2; tentatively, D is TRBD1 (6 bases). V was cut by 6 bases and J by 8 bases, with 16 bases left in between. Germline V gene sequence: CDR1 LNHDA, CDR2 SQIVND (reference sequence). The CDR3 runs 13 residues.

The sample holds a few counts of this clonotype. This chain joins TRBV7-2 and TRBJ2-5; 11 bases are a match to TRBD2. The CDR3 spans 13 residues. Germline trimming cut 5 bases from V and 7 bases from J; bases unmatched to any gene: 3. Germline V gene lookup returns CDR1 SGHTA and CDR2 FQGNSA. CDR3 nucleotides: TGTGCCAGCAGCGCGGGGACTAGCGGGACCCAGTACTTC. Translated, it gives CASSAGTSGTQYF.

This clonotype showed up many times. The CDR3 nucleotides are TGTGCCAGCAGCTTTAGGGCGGCCATGGGGAATGAGCAGTTCTTC. This codes for CASSFRAAMGNEQFF. The chain employs TRBV7-8 and TRBJ2-1; D is uncertain. This CDR3 spans 15 amino acids. Trimming removed 3 bases from V and 7 bases from J, with 16 bases in between. CDR1 and CDR2 from the germline V gene are SGHVS and FQNEAQ.

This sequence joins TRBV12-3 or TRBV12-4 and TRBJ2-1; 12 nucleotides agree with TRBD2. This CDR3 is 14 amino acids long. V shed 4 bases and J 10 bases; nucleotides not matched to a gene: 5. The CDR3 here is CASSYRTSGDEQFF. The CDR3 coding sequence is TGTGCCAGCAGTTACAGGACTAGCGGGGACGAGCAGTTCTTC.

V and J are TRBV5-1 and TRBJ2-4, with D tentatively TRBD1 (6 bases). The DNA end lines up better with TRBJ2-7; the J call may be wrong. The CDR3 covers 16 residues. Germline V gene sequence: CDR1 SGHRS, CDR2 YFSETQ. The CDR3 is CASSLVPFGTQYEQYF. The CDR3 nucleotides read TGCGCCAGCAGCTTGGTTCCCTTCGGGACACAGTACGAGCAGTACTTC.

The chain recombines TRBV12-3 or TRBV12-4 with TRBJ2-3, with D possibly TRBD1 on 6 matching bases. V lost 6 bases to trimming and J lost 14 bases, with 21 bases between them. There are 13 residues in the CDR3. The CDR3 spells CASRTGQHRDAYF. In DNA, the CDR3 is TGTGCCAGCAGGACAGGACAGCACAGAGACGCGTATTTT.

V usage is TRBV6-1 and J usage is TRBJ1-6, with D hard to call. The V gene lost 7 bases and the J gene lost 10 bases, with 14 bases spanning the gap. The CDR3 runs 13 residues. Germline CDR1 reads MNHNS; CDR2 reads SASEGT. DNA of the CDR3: TGTGCCAGCAACCCGGCCCTGGCGTCACCCCTCCACTTT. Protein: CASNPALASPLHF.

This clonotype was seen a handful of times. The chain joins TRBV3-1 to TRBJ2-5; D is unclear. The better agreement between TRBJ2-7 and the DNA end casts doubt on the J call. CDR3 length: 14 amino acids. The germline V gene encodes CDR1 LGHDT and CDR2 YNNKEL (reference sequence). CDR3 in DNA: TGTGCCAGCAGCCAAAGGGCCGCCCCCTACGAGCAGTACTTC. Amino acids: CASSQRAAPYEQYF.

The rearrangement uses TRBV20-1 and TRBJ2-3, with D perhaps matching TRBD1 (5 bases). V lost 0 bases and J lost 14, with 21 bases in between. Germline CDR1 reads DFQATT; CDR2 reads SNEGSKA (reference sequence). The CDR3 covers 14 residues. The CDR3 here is CSARDWQGPRYAYF. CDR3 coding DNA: TGCAGTGCTAGAGATTGGCAGGGTCCCAGATACGCGTATTTT.

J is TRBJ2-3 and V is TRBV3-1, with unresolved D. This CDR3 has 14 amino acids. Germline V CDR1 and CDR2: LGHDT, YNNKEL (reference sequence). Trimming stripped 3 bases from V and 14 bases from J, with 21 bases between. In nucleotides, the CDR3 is TGTGCCAGCAGCCAGCAAGGGTTACACAGATACGCGTATTTT. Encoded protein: CASSQQGLHRYAYF.

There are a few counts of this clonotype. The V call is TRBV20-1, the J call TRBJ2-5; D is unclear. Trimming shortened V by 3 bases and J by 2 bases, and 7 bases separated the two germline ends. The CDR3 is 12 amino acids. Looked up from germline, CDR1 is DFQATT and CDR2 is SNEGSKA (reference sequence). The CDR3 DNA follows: TGCAGTGCTAGGCCAGGTCAAGAGACCCAGTACTTC. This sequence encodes CSARPGQETQYF.

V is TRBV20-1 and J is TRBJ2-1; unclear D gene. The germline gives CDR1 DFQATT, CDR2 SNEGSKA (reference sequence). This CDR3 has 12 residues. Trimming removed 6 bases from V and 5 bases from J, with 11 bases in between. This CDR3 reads CSAKWFNNEQFF. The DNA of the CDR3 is TGCAGTGCGAAGTGGTTTAACAATGAGCAGTTCTTC.

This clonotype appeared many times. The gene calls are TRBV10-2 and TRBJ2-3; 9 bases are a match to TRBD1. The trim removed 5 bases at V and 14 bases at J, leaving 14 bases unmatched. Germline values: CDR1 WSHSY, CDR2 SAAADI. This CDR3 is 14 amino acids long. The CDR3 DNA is TGCGCCAGCAGTTGGGACAGGGTATCAAGATACGCGTATTTT. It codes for CASSWDRVSRYAYF.

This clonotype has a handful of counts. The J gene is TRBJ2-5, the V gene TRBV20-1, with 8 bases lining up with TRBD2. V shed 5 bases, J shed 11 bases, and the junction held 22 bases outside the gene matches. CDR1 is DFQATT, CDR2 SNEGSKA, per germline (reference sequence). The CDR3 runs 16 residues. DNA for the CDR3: TGCAGTGCTGACGGGAGGGCTCTAATGGCTAGGAATGTGCAGTACTTC. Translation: CSADGRALMARNVQYF.

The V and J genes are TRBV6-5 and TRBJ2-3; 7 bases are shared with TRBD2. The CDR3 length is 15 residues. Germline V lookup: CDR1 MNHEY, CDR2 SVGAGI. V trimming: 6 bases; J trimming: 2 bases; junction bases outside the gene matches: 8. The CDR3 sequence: CASRSRSGTTDTQYF. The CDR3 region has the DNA TGTGCCAGCAGATCACGGAGCGGGACCACAGATACGCAGTATTTT.

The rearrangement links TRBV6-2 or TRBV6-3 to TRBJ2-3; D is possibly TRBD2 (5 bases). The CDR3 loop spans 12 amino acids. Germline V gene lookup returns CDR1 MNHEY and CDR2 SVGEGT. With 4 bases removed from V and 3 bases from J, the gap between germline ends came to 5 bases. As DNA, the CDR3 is TGTGCCAGCAGTTGGGAGACAGATACGCAGTATTTT. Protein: CASSWETDTQYF.

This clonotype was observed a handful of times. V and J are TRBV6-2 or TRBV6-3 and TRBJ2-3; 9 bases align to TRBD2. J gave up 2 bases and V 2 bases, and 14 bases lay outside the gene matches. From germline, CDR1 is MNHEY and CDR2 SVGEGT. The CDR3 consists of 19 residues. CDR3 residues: CASSYPLAGYVQSTDTQYF. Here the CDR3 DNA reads TGTGCCAGCAGTTACCCCCTAGCGGGGTACGTCCAATCCACAGATACGCAGTATTTT.

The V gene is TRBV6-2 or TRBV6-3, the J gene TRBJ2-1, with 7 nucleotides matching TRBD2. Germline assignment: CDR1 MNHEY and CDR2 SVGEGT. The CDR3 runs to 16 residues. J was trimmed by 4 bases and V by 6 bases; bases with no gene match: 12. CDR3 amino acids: CASSPSLGEGYNEQFF. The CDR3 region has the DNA TGTGCCAGCAGCCCCAGCCTGGGGGAGGGGTACAATGAGCAGTTCTTC.

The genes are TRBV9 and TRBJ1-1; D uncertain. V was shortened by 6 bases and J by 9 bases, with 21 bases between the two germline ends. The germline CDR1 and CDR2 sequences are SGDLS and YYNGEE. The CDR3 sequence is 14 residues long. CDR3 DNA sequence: TGTGCCAGCAACTGGGCCGATGGGCGAGGTAAAGCTTTCTTT. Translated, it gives CASNWADGRGKAFF.